This TCR beta chain originates from a study of blood T cell repertoires in COVID-19. Study in general: Nucleic acid was either cDNA or gDNA, and it came from T cells, B-cell-depleted T cells, or PBMCs.

The CDR3 runs 15 residues. Germline V lookup: CDR1 SGHRS, CDR2 YFSETQ. The V end lost 3 bases, the J end lost 0 bases, and 10 bases lay between the germline ends. Original methodology: Reference gene primer amplification in the assay estimated nucleated cell counts. Sequencing was performed with immunoSEQ multiplex PCR; in TCRdb, only in-frame clones are kept and a portion is missing. The DNA gave D and trimming, while V, J and clone size come from that table. The sample records under 300,000 clones, about 85% being singletons. The age range of participants was about 18 to 89 years, with residence in approximately 25 US areas. Before they entered the study, exposed participants had met a COVID-19 case within 2 weeks.

The chain carries TRBV5-1 and TRBJ2-1; tentative D call: TRBD2 (6 bases). The receptor's source is a woman between 50 and 59 years old who had been exposed to COVID-19. Material: PBMCs or T cells enriched from blood (not recorded which). The CDR3: CASSYDGSSYNEQFF. In nucleotides, the CDR3 is TGCGCCAGCAGCTACGACGGGAGCTCCTACAATGAGCAGTTCTTC.